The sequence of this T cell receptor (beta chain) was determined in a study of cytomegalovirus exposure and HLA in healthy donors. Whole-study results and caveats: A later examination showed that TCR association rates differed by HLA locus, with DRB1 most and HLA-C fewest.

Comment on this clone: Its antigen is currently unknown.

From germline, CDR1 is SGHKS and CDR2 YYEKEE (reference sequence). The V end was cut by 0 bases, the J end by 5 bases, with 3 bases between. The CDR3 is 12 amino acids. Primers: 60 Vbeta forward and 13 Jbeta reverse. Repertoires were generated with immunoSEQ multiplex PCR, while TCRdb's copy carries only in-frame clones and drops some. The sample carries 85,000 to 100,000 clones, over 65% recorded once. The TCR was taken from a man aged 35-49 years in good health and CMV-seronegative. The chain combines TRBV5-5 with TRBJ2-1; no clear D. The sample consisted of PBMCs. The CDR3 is CASSLANNEQFF. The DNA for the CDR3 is TGTGCCAGCAGCTTGGCCAACAATGAGCAGTTCTTC.